This paragraph reports one TCR beta chain. It lacks a known antigen. No base quality information exists; no much larger clone differs at one position. Library generation was performed with the immunoSEQ multiplex PCR assay. For the multiplex PCR, a mixture combining 60 forward primers for TCR Vbeta segments and 13 reverse primers for TCR Jbeta segments was used. A multiplex PCR assay on genomic DNA amplified the CDR3 region of rearranged TCR beta genes. The amplified TCR beta libraries were sequenced on the Illumina HiSeq System as 87-base-pair reads. Under the source paper's analysis protocol: In a later analysis, tens of millions of unique TCR beta chains were counted across the approximately 640 repertoires, and around 10 million of these chains were shared by at least two donors. A nearest-neighbor algorithm error-corrected the raw reads and collapsed the reads into unique sequences, merging closely related sequences to remove PCR and sequencing errors. To assign V, D and J gene segments, CDR3 sequences were aligned to IMGT reference sequences. Each retained sequence needed at least a six-nucleotide match to both a V gene segment and a J gene segment. Rearrangements were classified as productive when the CDR3 lacked stop codons and remained in frame with V and J, and all other rearrangements were classified as non-productive. CDR3 was defined according to IMGT convention as the region running from the second conserved V-encoded cysteine to the conserved J-encoded phenylalanine. The earlier analysis of 500 to 750 of the donors excluded any sequence lacking an unambiguous match to a single V gene segment. An earlier analysis of 587 of the donors called V segments functional above 56.7% productive rearrangements and segregating when the between-donor standard deviation exceeded 5%. A statistical classification framework was developed to diagnose cytomegalovirus status using the catalog of TCR beta chain sequences. V and J gene assignment, in a later analysis, came from comparing TCR nucleotide sequences with IMGT/GENE-DB human TR gene sequences. In a later analysis, CDR3 sequences and most-parsimonious VDJ recombination scenarios were assigned using the TCRdist pipeline. A later analysis defined each TCR beta chain by its CDR3 amino acid sequence plus V-gene family, and excluded reads lacking a unique V-gene family. As a way to deal with suspected cross-contamination and a sequencing artifact, a later analysis dropped 450 to 600 nucleotide sequences that were highly shared and had low generation probability. For each public chain, a later analysis derived a clonal expansion index from normalized ranks of inferred template counts within each repertoire. A later analysis computed generation probabilities with a VDJ recombination model fitted to out-of-frame rearrangements, and checked the results against IGoR. Hypergeometric tests were used in a later analysis to score TCR-TCR, TCR-HLA and TCR-CMV co-occurrence, with a repertoire-size bias correction applied to the TCR pairs. False discovery rates were estimated in a later analysis by permuting HLA or CMV assignments 20 times. In a later analysis, co-occurring TCRs were grouped with DBSCAN, and TCRdist sequence similarity was added when clustering was performed within HLA-allele-positive subsets. Repertoires with fewer than 30,000 or more than 120,000 public chains were left out of co-occurrence clustering, as were four to six repertoires with anomalous nucleotide sharing. TCRdb carries this immuneACCESS record with in-frame sequences only. Its versions omit some clonotypes, under half of them owing to an unresolved V gene in the studies checked, with the rest unexplained. The D gene and trimming were derived from the DNA, and the V and J assignments and clone size from that table. The sample table holds about 170,000 clones, of which 73% were seen once. Clones ranked in the top ten supply 4.5% to 5.5% of the sample.

The germline V gene encodes CDR1 SGDLS and CDR2 YYNGEE. The germline V and J ends show losses of 4 bases and 2 bases respectively, and no gene match explains 12 bases of the junction. From cysteine to phenylalanine, the CDR3 is 17 amino acids long. Only the CDR3 DNA stays, 51 bases, in frame from base 1. The cohort was made up of 500 to 850 healthy bone marrow donors. Cohort members were all nominally healthy when sampled, although unrecorded immune exposures were likely present. The donor tested CMV seropositive and was one of the 289 seropositive cohort members. Every donor gave a peripheral blood sample, and the peripheral blood mononuclear cells from that sample were used for TCR beta sequencing. The Qiagen DNeasy Blood Extraction Kit was used to extract genomic DNA from the blood cell samples. These data are taken from a study of cytomegalovirus exposure and HLA in healthy donors (dated by TCRdb to 2016 to 2017). Study-wide context: An earlier analysis of under 600 of the donors reported about 250 Gb of sequence data and 100 million to 140 million unique TCR beta sequences from 150 million to 200 million T cells. Approximately 300 gigabases of sequencing data and roughly 90 million unique TCR sequences were included in an early release covering around 650 HLA-typed donors. Of the roughly 400 genotyped donors, around 81% fell in the genetic ancestry cluster associated with self-reported Caucasian donors. The study aimed to test whether signatures of past pathogen exposure could be identified by cataloging public T cell receptors. The T cell repertoires of 666 subjects were profiled by immunosequencing and related to cytomegalovirus serostatus. Besides the first cohort of 500 to 700 subjects, a separate validation cohort made up of over 100 different subjects was used. To predict cytomegalovirus infection status, the study combined high-throughput TCR immunosequencing, statistical association of individual TCRs with disease status, and machine learning. In a later analysis, previously published TCR beta repertoires from several hundred donors were re-analyzed and high-resolution HLA genotyping was added so that TCR occurrence patterns could be studied. Rather than using new phenotypic data, the later analysis identified candidate immune exposures from TCR beta sequences and from how often those sequences occurred across donors. In an earlier analysis of 550 to 700 of the donors, high-throughput TCR beta sequencing was used to judge whether each TCR beta V gene segment behaved as functional or pseudogenic. Donor age, sex, ethnicity and CMV serostatus were compiled together with the repertoire data. A later genetic analysis took genome-wide SNP genotypes for about 65% of the 666 donors and used that subset as a discovery cohort. Every repertoire in the discovery cohort had been generated on one and the same sequencing platform. HLA typing included class I and class II loci at four-digit resolution. The number of typed donors differed by locus: about 620-640 for A, B, C, DRB1 and DQB1; approximately 540 for DQA1; approximately 600 for DPA1; and about 450 for DPB1. About five DR-DQ haplotypes were treated as single units for association and clustering because of strong linkage in the cohort. Among almost 400 genotyped donors of the cohort, an average of about 240,000 unique TCR beta nucleotide sequences were sequenced per donor, roughly a sixth of them non-productive.

Results the study describes overall, beyond this receptor: A later analysis associated 15,000 or so TCR beta sequences with specific HLA alleles at a false discovery rate of 0.05. Several of the top co-occurrence clusters appeared to be linked to parvovirus B19, influenza, CMV and Epstein-Barr virus, according to a later analysis. A later analysis found that most CMV-associated TCR beta chains appeared HLA-restricted, with HLA associations seemingly driven largely by CMV exposure. A further reported finding was that TCR beta sequences accurately predicted the HLA-A and HLA-B alleles for most subjects in the first cohort. Across donors, most TCR sequences were observed very rarely, whereas some public TCRs were present in many individuals. Sequencing depth was assumed to be roughly uniform across donors in the presence/absence analyses, though that assumption may not hold. In vitro tests confirmed that three of the cytomegalovirus-associated TCR beta chains recognize cytomegalovirus antigens. In the study, about 150 TCR beta chains were listed as associated with cytomegalovirus. According to a later genetic analysis, donors in an Asian-associated ancestry cluster had fewer N-insertions in productive TCRs than the roughly 670-donor mean. Some IMGT-functional V segments, including TRBV6-2 and TRBV6-3, could not be distinguished by the 87-base-pair reads and were therefore excluded. The sequencing pipeline was judged likely to have produced a cluster of highly shared sequence variants as a technical artifact. In an earlier analysis of approximately 590 of the donors, most TCR beta V segments appeared in productive rearrangements about 87% or about 30% of the time, broadly matching IMGT annotations. V-gene and J-gene trimming of TCR beta chains was associated with a missense DCLRE1C variant in a later genetic analysis, and the association was replicated in an independent cohort. Cytomegalovirus status was reported to be diagnosed by the classifier with high specificity and sensitivity in both the original and validation cohorts. The cohort was sequenced for TCR beta chains only, and without alpha or paired-chain data the features that could be detected were limited. The earlier analysis of fewer than 750 of the donors excluded seventeen rarely observed V segments, including chromosome 9 orphons, because counts were too low. In a later analysis, HLA-associated TCR beta chains were found to be more clonally expanded and to have lower generation probabilities than equally common non-associated chains. When HLA alleles, especially DR and DQ, strongly co-occurred, attributing TCR associations to individual alleles was difficult. Because some donors lacked HLA typing at each locus, the association tests relied only on the typed subset. In a later analysis, the rate of TCR association differed among HLA loci, with DRB1 alleles having the most associated TCRs and HLA-C alleles having the fewest. The authors suggested that the approach could potentially be extended to other disease states and immunological phenotypes. Correlated functional status among segregating V segments might reflect linkage disequilibrium, but an unknown experimental factor could not be ruled out. For the cohort, immune exposure information was limited to CMV serostatus.

The TCR was taken from a woman aged 18 to 35 in good health and CMV-seropositive. The sample was PBMCs. The chain is made from TRBV9 and TRBJ1-3; TRBD1 matches 7 bases in the middle. The CDR3 here reads CASSPPGGRATGNTIYF. The bases read TGTGCCAGCAGCCCACCAGGGGGAAGGGCTACTGGAAACACCATATATTTT.